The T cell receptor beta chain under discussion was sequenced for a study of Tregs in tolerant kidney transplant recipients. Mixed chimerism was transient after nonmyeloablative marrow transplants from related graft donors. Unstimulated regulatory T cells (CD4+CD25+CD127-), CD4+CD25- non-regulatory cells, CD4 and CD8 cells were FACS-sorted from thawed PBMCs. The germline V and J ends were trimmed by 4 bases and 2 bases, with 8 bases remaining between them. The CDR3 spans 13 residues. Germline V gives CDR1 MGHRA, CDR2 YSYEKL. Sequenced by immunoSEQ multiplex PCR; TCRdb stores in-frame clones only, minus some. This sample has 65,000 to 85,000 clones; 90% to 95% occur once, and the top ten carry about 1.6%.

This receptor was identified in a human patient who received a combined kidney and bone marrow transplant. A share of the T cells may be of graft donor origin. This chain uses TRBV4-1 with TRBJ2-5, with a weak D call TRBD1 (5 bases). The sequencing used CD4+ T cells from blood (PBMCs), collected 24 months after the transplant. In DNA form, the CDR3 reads TGCGCCAGCAGCCTACAGGTTCAAGAGACCCAGTACTTC. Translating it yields CASSLQVQETQYF.